This passage covers 26 T cell receptor beta chains from one sample sequenced in a study of T cell repertoires in cytomegalovirus infection (dated by TCRdb to between 2019 and 2020). Instrument on record: Illumina HiSeq 1500. Through fastp at Q25 and MiXCR, TCRdb rebuilt clones from the public reads, retaining in-frame beta chains. Merged by CDR3 protein, the rows form single entries marked with the most common genes and DNA. The sample data list roughly 600,000 distinct CDR3 sequences, and 24% of these were observed just once. The ten largest clones take up around 7.6% of the sample. The sequencing input was CD8+ T cells from PBMCs. The receptor set was obtained from a human donor in good health (CMV status not recorded). Some clones in this sample may be carry-over from other donors' samples.

There are many counts of this clonotype. CDR3 DNA sequence: TGTGCCAGCAGCCACCGGGGGGCAGATGAGCAGTTCTTC. The encoded protein is CASSHRGADEQFF. V and J are TRBV7-6 and TRBJ2-1; the D gene is possibly TRBD2 (7 bases). Deletions cut 5 bases from V and 8 bases from J, with 13 bases between. This CDR3 contains 13 residues. CDR1 SGHVS and CDR2 FNYEAQ come from the germline V gene.

Ten or more counts support this clonotype. V gene TRBV7-3 combines with J gene TRBJ1-1; 8 nucleotides align to TRBD1. Per the germline V gene, CDR1 is SGHTA and CDR2 is FQGTGA. Trimming at V came to 5 bases and at J to 4 bases, leaving 18 bases not matched to a gene. This CDR3 contains 18 residues. CDR3 in amino acids: CASSEPAASDRESTEAFF. The CDR3 DNA reads TGTGCCAGCAGCGAACCCGCTGCCTCGGACAGGGAGAGCACTGAAGCTTTCTTT.

V usage is TRBV7-9 and J usage is TRBJ2-2, with TRBD1 identical over 11 bases. Germline CDR1 is SEHNR and CDR2 is FQNEAQ (reference sequence). CDR3 length: 14 amino acids. Trimming took 5 bases from V and 6 from J; bases not matched to a gene: 2. The CDR3 DNA is TGTGCCAGCAGCACGGACAGGGGGCCCGGGGAGCTGTTTTTT. This codes for CASSTDRGPGELFF.

This clonotype has more than one count but fewer than ten. The genes are TRBV7-9 and TRBJ2-7; D gene ambiguous. V was pared by 3 bases and J by 6 bases, with 9 bases between. The CDR3 covers 12 residues. CDR1 and CDR2 from the germline V gene are SEHNR and FQNEAQ (reference sequence). The CDR3 loop reads CASSFRSAEQYV. The CDR3 DNA reads as TGTGCCAGCAGCTTCAGGTCGGCCGAGCAGTACGTC.

The rearrangement joins TRBV7-6 to TRBJ2-6; D unclear. Between the trimmed V and J ends, which lost 11 bases and 0 bases, there was a span of 11 bases. This CDR3 spans 14 amino acids. The germline gives CDR1 SGHVS, CDR2 FNYEAQ. CDR3 loop: CAAKISSGANVLTF. The DNA for the CDR3 is TGTGCCGCCAAGATAAGCTCTGGGGCCAACGTCCTGACTTTC.

This clonotype occurred many times. The J gene is TRBJ2-1, the V gene TRBV7-9, with TRBD1 matching 9 bases. J was trimmed by 9 bases and V by 3 bases; bases with no gene match: 9. Germline loops: CDR1 SEHNR, CDR2 FQNEAQ (reference sequence). The CDR3 consists of 15 residues. The CDR3 coding sequence is TGTGCCAGCAGCTTCCCCGGACAGGGGAGGGCTGAGCAGTTCTTC. Its protein product is CASSFPGQGRAEQFF.

This clonotype came up a few times. The rearrangement uses TRBV7-8 and TRBJ1-2, with 9 nucleotides matching TRBD1. V lost 0 bases and J lost 5; bases outside the gene matches: 4. The CDR3 is 15 amino acids. CDR1 is SGHVS, CDR2 FQNEAQ, per germline. The CDR3 DNA follows: TGTGCCAGCAGCTTAGCACAGGGGGCGGGTTATGGCTACACCTTC. Encoded protein: CASSLAQGAGYGYTF.

This clonotype came up a few times. J is TRBJ2-1 and V is TRBV2; 9 nucleotides line up with TRBD2. J lost 8 bases, V lost 9 bases, and 2 bases had no gene match. CDR3 size: 11 residues. The germline V gene encodes CDR1 SNHLY and CDR2 FYNNEI. The CDR3 sequence is CASGTSHEQFF. Here the CDR3 DNA reads TGTGCCAGTGGGACTAGCCATGAGCAGTTCTTC.

In its sample, this clonotype was seen many times. The chain combines TRBV29-1 with TRBJ2-2, with D possibly TRBD2 on 6 matching bases. V lost 6 bases and J 7 bases, leaving 21 bases between the germline ends. Germline V lookup: CDR1 SQVTM, CDR2 ANQGSEA. The CDR3 has 15 amino acids. In DNA form, the CDR3 reads TGCAGCGTGCCGAAACCCGATGGGAGGAGCGGGGAGCTGTTTTTT. Protein: CSVPKPDGRSGELFF.

The chain recombines TRBV5-1 with TRBJ2-3, with D unclear. The germline gives CDR1 SGHRS, CDR2 YFSETQ. The CDR3 runs to 16 residues. V dropped 7 bases and J dropped 2 bases, with 20 bases sitting between them. The CDR3 sequence: CASGPFPPIDTDTQYF. DNA of the CDR3: TGCGCCAGCGGACCCTTCCCGCCGATAGACACAGATACGCAGTATTTT. Supplemented by reference TRBV5-1 and TRBJ2-3, the full variable domain reads KAGVTQTPRYLIKTRGQQVTLSCSPISGHRSVSWYQQTPGQGLQFLFEYFSETQRNKGNFPGRFSGRQFSNSRSEMNVSTLELGDSALYLCASGPFPPIDTDTQYFGPGTRLTVL.

The V call is TRBV5-5, the J call TRBJ1-1; 7 bases agree with TRBD1. Germline V gene data show CDR1 as SGHKS and CDR2 as YYEKEE (reference sequence). The length of the CDR3 is 16 residues. V trimming: 2 bases; J trimming: 3 bases; junction bases outside the gene matches: 10. CDR3 residues: CASSFTHTGDYTEAFF. In DNA, the CDR3 is TGTGCCAGCAGCTTTACCCATACAGGGGATTACACTGAAGCTTTCTTT.

This clonotype was found a few times. This chain connects TRBV20-1 to TRBJ1-5; D might be TRBD1 (6 bases). CDR3 length: 14 residues. V was shortened by 6 bases and J by 4 bases, with 16 bases between the two germline ends. CDR1 is DFQATT, CDR2 SNEGSKA, per germline (reference sequence). CDR3 region: CSAHTTGKNQPQHF. For the CDR3, the DNA is TGCAGTGCCCATACCACAGGGAAGAATCAGCCCCAGCATTTT.

As regards this clonotype: An end of the junction does not agree with germline; a read error may underlie this. The chain combines TRBV11-2 with TRBJ2-3, with 13 bases identical to TRBD2. This CDR3 comprises 18 residues. Germline V lookup: CDR1 SGHAT, CDR2 FQNNGV. The CDR3 loop reads CVSSFRTSGGPSTDTQYF. The CDR3 region has the DNA TGTGTCAGCAGCTTCCGGACTAGCGGGGGACCAAGCACAGATACGCAGTATTTT.

This clonotype was found a few times. The chain carries TRBV14 and TRBJ1-1, with D unresolved. V was shortened by 6 bases and J by 8 bases, with 13 bases between the two germline ends. The germline V gene encodes CDR1 SGHDN and CDR2 FVKESK. The CDR3 has 12 residues. In DNA form, the CDR3 reads TGTGCCAGCAGACCCCGGGGAGGCGAAGCTTTCTTT. It yields the protein CASRPRGGEAFF. The full variable domain, rest sourced from reference TRBV14 and TRBJ1-1, is EAGVTQFPSHSVIEKGQTVTLRCDPISGHDNLYWYRRVMGKEIKFLLHFVKESKQDESGMPNNRFLAERTGGTYSTLKVQPAELEDSGVYFCASRPRGGEAFFGQGTRLTVV.

The V gene is TRBV20-1, the J gene TRBJ2-1; a weak D match, TRBD2 (5 bases). Germline CDR1 DFQATT, CDR2 SNEGSKA (reference sequence). The CDR3 sequence is 18 residues long. V lost 8 bases and J lost 4, with 30 bases in between. In DNA, the CDR3 is TGCAGTACGCAGCTACCCCCTCCCTGGACTCGTCCTTACAATGAGCAGTTCTTC. Translating it yields CSTQLPPPWTRPYNEQFF.

As for this clonotype: Sequence at one end of the junction differs from germline and may be a read error. The chain joins TRBV14 to TRBJ2-7; D is uncertain. CDR1 and CDR2 (germline): SGHDN, FVKESK. The CDR3 spans 14 residues. As DNA, the CDR3 is TGTGTCAGCAGCCAAGATCCACGCAGCTACGAGCAGTACTTC. It yields the protein CVSSQDPRSYEQYF.

This clonotype has at least ten counts. The V and J genes are TRBV7-2 and TRBJ2-1; D is possibly TRBD1 (6 bases). Germline CDR1 reads SGHTA; CDR2 reads FQGNSA. The CDR3 has 15 residues. V was trimmed by 5 bases and J by 2 bases, leaving 13 bases between them. CDR3 region: CASSPRGSPYNEQFF. CDR3 nucleotides: TGTGCCAGCAGCCCGAGGGGGTCGCCCTACAATGAGCAGTTCTTC.

This sequence joins TRBV4-1 and TRBJ2-1; maybe TRBD2 (6 bases). Germline loops: CDR1 MGHRA, CDR2 YSYEKL. Deletions cut 0 bases from V and 12 bases from J, with 21 bases between. This CDR3 spans 16 amino acids. CDR3 sequence: CASSQEEGLSTLGQFF. Here the CDR3 DNA reads TGCGCCAGCAGCCAAGAGGAGGGGCTGAGTACTCTAGGGCAGTTCTTC.

This chain joins TRBV25-1 and TRBJ2-5; TRBD1 matches at 8 bases. The V segment lost 3 bases and the J segment 9 bases; nucleotides outside the gene matches: 15. CDR1 and CDR2 (germline): MGHDK, SYGVNS. The CDR3 is 16 residues long. The CDR3 sequence: CASSDTNGAGGQAQYF. The CDR3 DNA reads as TGTGCCAGCAGTGATACCAATGGGGCAGGGGGCCAGGCCCAGTACTTC.

V usage is TRBV12-3 or TRBV12-4 and J usage is TRBJ2-7; maybe TRBD1 (5 bases). V lost 2 bases and J lost 2, with 13 bases in between. The CDR3 has 15 amino acids. CDR3 DNA: TGTGCCAGCAGTTTATTACAGGCACCTCCCTACGAGCAGTACTTC. It codes for CASSLLQAPPYEQYF.

The chain is built from TRBV28 and TRBJ1-5; D unclear. Germline CDR1 reads MDHEN; CDR2 reads SYDVKM. This CDR3 region has 14 residues. Trimming pared 4 bases from V and 6 bases from J, leaving 13 bases between. For the CDR3, the DNA is TGTGCCAGCAGTTCGTGGGGTCTCGGTCAGCCCCAGCATTTT. Protein product: CASSSWGLGQPQHF. The variable domain in full, with the rest retrieved from reference TRBV28 and TRBJ1-5, is DVKVTQSSRYLVKRTGEKVFLECVQDMDHENMFWYRQDPGLGLRLIYFSYDVKMKEKGDIPEGYSVSREKKERFSLILESASTNQTSMYLCASSSWGLGQPQHFGDGTRLSIL.

This clonotype occurred many times. V usage is TRBV7-2 and J usage is TRBJ2-2; 8 nucleotides align to TRBD1. There are 16 residues in the CDR3. The J segment lost 3 bases and the V segment lost 5 bases, leaving 8 bases of the junction unmatched. Germline V gene data show CDR1 as SGHTA and CDR2 as FQGNSA. CDR3 region: CASSPPSGGHTGELFF. In DNA, the CDR3 is TGTGCCAGCAGCCCCCCTTCAGGGGGCCACACCGGGGAGCTGTTTTTT.

The V and J genes are TRBV29-1 and TRBJ1-2; no reliable D call. This CDR3 has 15 residues. The germline V and J ends were trimmed by 2 bases and 7 bases, with 20 bases remaining between them. CDR1 is SQVTM and CDR2 is ANQGSEA in the germline V gene. CDR3 bases: TGCAGCGTTGAAACCCGAGGGCATCCTGGGGTTGGCTACACCTTC. Translating it yields CSVETRGHPGVGYTF.

This clonotype has more than one count but fewer than ten. The chain combines TRBV6-6 with TRBJ2-4; perhaps TRBD1 as D (6 bases). CDR3 length equals 17 residues. The V gene lost 0 bases and the J gene lost 0 bases, with 12 bases spanning the gap. Germline assignment: CDR1 MNHNY and CDR2 SVGAGI (reference sequence). CDR3 residues: CASSYSMDSLAKNIQYF. The CDR3 DNA is TGTGCCAGCAGTTACTCGATGGACAGCCTAGCCAAAAACATTCAGTACTTC.

This clonotype was counted between two and nine times. This rearrangement joins TRBV9 to TRBJ2-1, with unresolved D. CDR3 length: 18 amino acids. CDR1 SGDLS and CDR2 YYNGEE come from the germline V gene. V lost 2 bases and J lost 5, with 23 bases in between. The CDR3 protein is CASSVPRNSPSPHNEQFF. The CDR3 DNA follows: TGTGCCAGCAGCGTTCCGAGAAACAGCCCATCCCCTCACAATGAGCAGTTCTTC.

In this sample, this clonotype turned up many times. V and J are TRBV7-2 and TRBJ2-7; TRBD2 agrees at 10 bases. CDR3 length: 17 amino acids. CDR1 is SGHTA and CDR2 is FQGNSA in the germline V gene. J lost 0 bases, V lost 1 base, and 6 bases had no gene match. The CDR3 DNA sequence: TGTGCCAGCAGCTTAGAACTAGCGGGGACCCGCTCCTACGAGCAGTACTTC. Its translation: CASSLELAGTRSYEQYF.